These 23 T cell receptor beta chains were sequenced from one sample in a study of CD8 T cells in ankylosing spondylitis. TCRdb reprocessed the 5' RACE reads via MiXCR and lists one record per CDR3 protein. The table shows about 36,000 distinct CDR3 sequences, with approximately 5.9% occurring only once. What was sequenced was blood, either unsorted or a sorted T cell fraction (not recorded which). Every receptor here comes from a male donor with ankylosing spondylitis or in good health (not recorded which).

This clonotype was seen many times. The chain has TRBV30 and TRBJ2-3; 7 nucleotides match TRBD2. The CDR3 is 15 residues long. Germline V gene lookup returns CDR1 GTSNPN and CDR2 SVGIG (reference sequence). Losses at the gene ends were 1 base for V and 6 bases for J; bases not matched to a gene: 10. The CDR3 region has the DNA TGTGCCTGGAGTGCGGGACTACCACCGCGTGATACGCAGTATTTT. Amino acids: CAWSAGLPPRDTQYF.

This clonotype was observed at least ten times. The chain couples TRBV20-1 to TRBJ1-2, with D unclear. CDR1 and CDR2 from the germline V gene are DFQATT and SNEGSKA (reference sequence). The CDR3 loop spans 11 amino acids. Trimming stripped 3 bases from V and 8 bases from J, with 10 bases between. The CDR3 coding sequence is TGCAGTGCTAGGCGCCTGATCGGCTACACCTTC. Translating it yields CSARRLIGYTF.

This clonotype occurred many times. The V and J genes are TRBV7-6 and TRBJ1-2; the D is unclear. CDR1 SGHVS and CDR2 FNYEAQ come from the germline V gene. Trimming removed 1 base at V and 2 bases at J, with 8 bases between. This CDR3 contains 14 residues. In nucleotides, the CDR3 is TGTGCCAGCAGCTTAGGGGCGGCGAACTATGGCTACACCTTC. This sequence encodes CASSLGAANYGYTF.

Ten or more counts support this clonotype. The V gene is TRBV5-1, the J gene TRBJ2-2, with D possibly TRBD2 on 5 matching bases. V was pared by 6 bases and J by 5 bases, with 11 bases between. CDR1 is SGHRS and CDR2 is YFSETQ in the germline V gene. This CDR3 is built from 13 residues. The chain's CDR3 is CASTRVPTGELFF. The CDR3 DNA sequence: TGCGCCAGCACGCGGGTTCCGACCGGGGAGCTGTTTTTT.

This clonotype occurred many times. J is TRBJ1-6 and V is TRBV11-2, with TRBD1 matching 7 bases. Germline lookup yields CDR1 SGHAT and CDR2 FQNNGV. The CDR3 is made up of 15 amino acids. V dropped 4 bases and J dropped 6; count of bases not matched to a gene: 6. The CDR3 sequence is CASSSSGGFNSPLHF. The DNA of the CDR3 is TGTGCCAGCAGCTCCTCAGGGGGGTTTAATTCACCCCTCCACTTT.

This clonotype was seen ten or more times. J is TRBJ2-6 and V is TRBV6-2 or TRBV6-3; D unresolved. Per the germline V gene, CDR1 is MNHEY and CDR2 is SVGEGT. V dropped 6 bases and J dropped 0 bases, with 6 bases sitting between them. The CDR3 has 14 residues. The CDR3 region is CASSWASGANVLTF. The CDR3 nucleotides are TGTGCCAGCAGCTGGGCCTCTGGGGCCAACGTCCTGACTTTC.

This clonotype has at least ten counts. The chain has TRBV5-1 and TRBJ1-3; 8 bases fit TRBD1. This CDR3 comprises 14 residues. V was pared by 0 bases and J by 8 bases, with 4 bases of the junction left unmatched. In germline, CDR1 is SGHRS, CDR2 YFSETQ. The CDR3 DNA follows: TGCGCCAGCAGCTTGGAGACAGGGGCAGACACCATATATTTT. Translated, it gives CASSLETGADTIYF.

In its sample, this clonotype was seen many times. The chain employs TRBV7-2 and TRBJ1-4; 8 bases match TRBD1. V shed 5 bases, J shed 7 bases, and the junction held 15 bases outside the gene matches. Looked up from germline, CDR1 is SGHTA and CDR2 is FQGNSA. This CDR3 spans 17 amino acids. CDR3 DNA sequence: TGTGCCAGCAGCGCCTTTCCGGACAGGGTGGAAGGTGAAAAACTGTTTTTT. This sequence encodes CASSAFPDRVEGEKLFF.

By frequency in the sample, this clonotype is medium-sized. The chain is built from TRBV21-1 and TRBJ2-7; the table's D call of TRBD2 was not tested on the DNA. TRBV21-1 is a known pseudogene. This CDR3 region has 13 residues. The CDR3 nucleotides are TGTGCCAGCGGTCAGCGGGGGTCCTACGAGCAGTACTTC. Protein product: CASGQRGSYEQYF.

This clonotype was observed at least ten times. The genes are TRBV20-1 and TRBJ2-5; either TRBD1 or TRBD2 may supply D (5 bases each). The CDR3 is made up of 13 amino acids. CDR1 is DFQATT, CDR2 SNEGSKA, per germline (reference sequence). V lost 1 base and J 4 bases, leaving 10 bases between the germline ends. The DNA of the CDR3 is TGCAGTGCTAGAGTGGCAGGGACAGAGACCCAGTACTTC. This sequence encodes CSARVAGTETQYF.

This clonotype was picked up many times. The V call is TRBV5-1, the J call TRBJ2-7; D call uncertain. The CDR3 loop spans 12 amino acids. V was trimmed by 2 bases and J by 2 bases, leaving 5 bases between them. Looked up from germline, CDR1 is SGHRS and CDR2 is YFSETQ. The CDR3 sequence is CASSFPAYEQYF. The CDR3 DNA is TGCGCCAGCAGCTTTCCTGCCTACGAGCAGTACTTC. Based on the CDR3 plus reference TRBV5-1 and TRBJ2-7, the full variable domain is KAGVTQTPRYLIKTRGQQVTLSCSPISGHRSVSWYQQTPGQGLQFLFEYFSETQRNKGNFPGRFSGRQFSNSRSEMNVSTLELGDSALYLCASSFPAYEQYFGPGTRLTVT.

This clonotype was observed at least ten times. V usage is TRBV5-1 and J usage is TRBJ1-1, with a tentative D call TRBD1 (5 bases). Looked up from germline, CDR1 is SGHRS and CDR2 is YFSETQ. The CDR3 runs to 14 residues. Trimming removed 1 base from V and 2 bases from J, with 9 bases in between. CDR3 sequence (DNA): TGCGCCAGCAGCTTGTGGGGGGAAAACACTGAAGCTTTCTTT. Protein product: CASSLWGENTEAFF.

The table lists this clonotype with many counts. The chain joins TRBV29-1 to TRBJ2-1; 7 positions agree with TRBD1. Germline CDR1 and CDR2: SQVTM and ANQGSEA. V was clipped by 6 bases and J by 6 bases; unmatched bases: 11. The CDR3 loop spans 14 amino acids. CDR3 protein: CSVANRGWGNEQFF. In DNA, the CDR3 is TGCAGCGTCGCAAACAGGGGTTGGGGCAATGAGCAGTTCTTC.

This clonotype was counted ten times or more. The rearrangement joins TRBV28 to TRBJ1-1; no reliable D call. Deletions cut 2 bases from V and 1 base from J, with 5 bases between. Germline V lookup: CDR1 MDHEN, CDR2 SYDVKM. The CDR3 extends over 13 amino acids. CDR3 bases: TGTGCCAGCAGTTTACAACAGAACACTGAAGCTTTCTTT. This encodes CASSLQQNTEAFF.

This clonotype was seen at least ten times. CDR3 sequence: CASSQDRGQRATF. The CDR3 nucleotides read TGCGCCAGCAGCCAAGACCGGGGGCAGAGGGCCACCTTC. V is TRBV4-3 and J is TRBJ1-2, with a tentative D call TRBD1 (6 bases). The germline V gene has CDR1 LGHNA and CDR2 YSLEER. This CDR3 contains 13 residues. V was trimmed by 0 bases and J by 13 bases, leaving 15 bases between them.

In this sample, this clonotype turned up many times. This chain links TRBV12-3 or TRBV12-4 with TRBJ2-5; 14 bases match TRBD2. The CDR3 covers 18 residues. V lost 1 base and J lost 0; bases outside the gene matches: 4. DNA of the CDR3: TGTGCCAGCAGTTTAGAGGGACTAGCGGGAGCGTACCAAGAGACCCAGTACTTC. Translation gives CASSLEGLAGAYQETQYF.

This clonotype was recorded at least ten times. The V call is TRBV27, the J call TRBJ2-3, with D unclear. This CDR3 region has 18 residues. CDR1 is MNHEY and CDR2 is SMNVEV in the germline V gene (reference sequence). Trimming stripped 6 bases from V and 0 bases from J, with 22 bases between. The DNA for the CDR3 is TGTGCCAGCAGCTCCCCGACCGCGCGCCCCCTTAGCACAGATACGCAGTATTTT. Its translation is CASSSPTARPLSTDTQYF.

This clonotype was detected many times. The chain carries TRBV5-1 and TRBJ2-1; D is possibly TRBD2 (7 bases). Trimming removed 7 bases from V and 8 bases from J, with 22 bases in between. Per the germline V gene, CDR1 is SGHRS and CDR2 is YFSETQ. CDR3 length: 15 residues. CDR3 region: CASHGGGGLRDEQFF. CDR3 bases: TGCGCCAGCCACGGGGGCGGGGGCCTGAGGGATGAGCAGTTCTTC.

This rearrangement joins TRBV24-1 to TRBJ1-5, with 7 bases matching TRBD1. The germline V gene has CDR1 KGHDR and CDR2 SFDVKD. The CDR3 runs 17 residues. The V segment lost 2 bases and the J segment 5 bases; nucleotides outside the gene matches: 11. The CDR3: CATSDSQGVTLDQPQHF. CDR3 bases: TGTGCCACCAGTGATTCGCAGGGGGTGACGCTCGATCAGCCCCAGCATTTT.

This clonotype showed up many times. In DNA form, the CDR3 reads TGTGCCAGCAGCCTTAAGGACAGGTGGGGAGAAGCTTTCTTT. Translating gives CASSLKDRWGEAFF. V usage is TRBV11-1 and J usage is TRBJ1-1, with TRBD1 matching over 7 bases. V lost 5 bases and J lost 8; bases outside the gene matches: 11. The CDR3 is 14 amino acids. Germline V gives CDR1 SGHAT, CDR2 FQDESV (reference sequence).

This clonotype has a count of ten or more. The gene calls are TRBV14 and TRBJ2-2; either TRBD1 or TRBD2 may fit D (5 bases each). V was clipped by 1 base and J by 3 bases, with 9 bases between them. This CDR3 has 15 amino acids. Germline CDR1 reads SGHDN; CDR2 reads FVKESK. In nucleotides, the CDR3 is TGTGCCAGCAGCCAAGGGGGACCGTACACCGGGGAGCTGTTTTTT. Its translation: CASSQGGPYTGELFF. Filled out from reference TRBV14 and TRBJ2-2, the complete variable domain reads EAGVTQFPSHSVIEKGQTVTLRCDPISGHDNLYWYRRVMGKEIKFLLHFVKESKQDESGMPNNRFLAERTGGTYSTLKVQPAELEDSGVYFCASSQGGPYTGELFFGEGSRLTVL.

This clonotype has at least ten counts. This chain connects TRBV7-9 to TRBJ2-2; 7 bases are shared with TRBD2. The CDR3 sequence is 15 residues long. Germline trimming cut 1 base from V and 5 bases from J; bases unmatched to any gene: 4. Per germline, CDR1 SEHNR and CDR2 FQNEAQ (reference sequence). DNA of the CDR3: TGTGCCAGCAGCTTAGGCGGGAGTGGAACCGGGGAGCTGTTTTTT. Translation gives CASSLGGSGTGELFF.

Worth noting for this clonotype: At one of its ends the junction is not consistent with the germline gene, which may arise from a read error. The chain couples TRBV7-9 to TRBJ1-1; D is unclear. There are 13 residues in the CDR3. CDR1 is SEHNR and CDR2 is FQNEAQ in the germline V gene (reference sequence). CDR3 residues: CASSLTVNTEALF. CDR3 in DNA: TGTGCCAGCAGCCTAACAGTGAACACTGAAGCTCTCTTT.